Listed below are T cell receptor beta chains from one sample, sequenced in a study of blood T cells in healthy people across ages. A single record per CDR3 protein comes from TCRdb applying MiXCR to the 5' RACE reads. The profile covers around 1,800,000 distinct CDR3 sequences, with roughly two fifths appearing a single time and under 30% taken by the ten largest. The sequenced sample consisted of blood. Receptor source: a human donor in good health. The CDR3 runs from the conserved cysteine through the conserved F or W. Each record gives: J gene, D gene, CDR3 length, V gene, clone size, CDR3 DNA, CDR3 protein. A D gene is named only where the DNA matches it firmly. The listing skips clone size in some rows; elsewhere it reads once, few, many or a size class.

J gene: TRBJ2-7; D gene: -; CDR3 length: 15; V gene: TRBV7-3; clone size: few; CDR3 DNA: TGTGCCAGCAGCTTAAACGGAGGGGGCGCGGAAGAGCAGTACTTC; CDR3 protein: CASSLNGGGAEEQYF
J gene: TRBJ2-3; D gene: TRBD1; CDR3 length: 14; V gene: TRBV5-1; clone size: many; CDR3 DNA: TGCGCCAGCAGCTGGGACAGGGTAACAGATACGCAGTATTTT; CDR3 protein: CASSWDRVTDTQYF
J gene: TRBJ2-1; D gene: -; CDR3 length: 15; V gene: TRBV7-9; clone size: -; CDR3 DNA: TGTGCCAGCAGCTTAGCTCCAGGAGCCTACAATGAGCAGTTCTTC; CDR3 protein: CASSLAPGAYNEQFF
J gene: TRBJ2-1; D gene: -; CDR3 length: 12; V gene: TRBV12-3/TRBV12-4; clone size: -; CDR3 DNA: TGTGCCAGCACCCTGGGACTGGGTGAGCAGTTCTTC; CDR3 protein: CASTLGLGEQFF
J gene: TRBJ2-3; D gene: TRBD2; CDR3 length: 17; V gene: TRBV4-2; clone size: few; CDR3 DNA: TGTGCCAGCAGCCAACTACTAGCGGGGGGGCAGGGAGATACGCAGTATTTT; CDR3 protein: CASSQLLAGGQGDTQYF
J gene: TRBJ1-2; D gene: -; CDR3 length: 13; V gene: TRBV28; clone size: few; CDR3 DNA: TGTGCCAGCAGGGAGGACGGGAATTATGGCTACACCTTC; CDR3 protein: CASREDGNYGYTF
J gene: TRBJ2-3; D gene: TRBD1; CDR3 length: 13; V gene: TRBV2; clone size: few; CDR3 DNA: TGTGCCAGCGGGACAGTCCCCCCAGATACGCAGTATTTT; CDR3 protein: CASGTVPPDTQYF
J gene: TRBJ1-2; D gene: -; CDR3 length: 20; V gene: TRBV28; clone size: few; CDR3 DNA: TGTGCCAGCCACGCCGAGACGGAAAGGAGAATCGTTGCCCCTAACTATGGCTACACCTTC; CDR3 protein: CASHAETERRIVAPNYGYTF
J gene: TRBJ2-3; D gene: -; CDR3 length: 13; V gene: TRBV9; clone size: few; CDR3 DNA: TGTGCCAGCAGCGCTAGCTCCGGGCATACGCAGTATTTT; CDR3 protein: CASSASSGHTQYF
J gene: TRBJ1-4; D gene: -; CDR3 length: 15; V gene: TRBV27; clone size: few; CDR3 DNA: TGTGCCAGCAGTTTCGTGTCGGCAGGGGACGAAAAACTGTTTTTT; CDR3 protein: CASSFVSAGDEKLFF
J gene: TRBJ2-3; D gene: TRBD2; CDR3 length: 16; V gene: TRBV5-1; clone size: -; CDR3 DNA: TGCGCCAGCAGCCTCCTGGCGGGGGGGTCAGCAGATACGCAGTATTTT; CDR3 protein: CASSLLAGGSADTQYF
J gene: TRBJ2-2; D gene: TRBD1; CDR3 length: 15; V gene: TRBV6-6; clone size: -; CDR3 DNA: TGTGCCAACAAGGGGGGACAGGGTTACACCGGGGAGCTGTTTTTT; CDR3 protein: CANKGGQGYTGELFF
J gene: TRBJ1-2; D gene: -; CDR3 length: 15; V gene: TRBV5-1; clone size: -; CDR3 DNA: TGCGCCAGCTCACTGGCGGAGGGGATGAAGGATGGCTACACCTTC; CDR3 protein: CASSLAEGMKDGYTF
J gene: TRBJ2-3; D gene: TRBD1; CDR3 length: 13; V gene: TRBV6-4; clone size: -; CDR3 DNA: TGTGCCAGCAAGGACAGGAGCACAGATACGCAGTATTTT; CDR3 protein: CASKDRSTDTQYF
J gene: TRBJ2-2; D gene: -; CDR3 length: 23; V gene: TRBV7-6; clone size: -; CDR3 DNA: -; CDR3 protein: CASSLSAHQETQYFGPGTGELFF
J gene: TRBJ2-1; D gene: TRBD2; CDR3 length: 15; V gene: TRBV20-1; clone size: -; CDR3 DNA: TGCAGTGCTAGAGCACAAGGGACTAGCGGAAATGAGCAGTTCTTC; CDR3 protein: CSARAQGTSGNEQFF
J gene: TRBJ2-1; D gene: -; CDR3 length: 14; V gene: TRBV12-3/TRBV12-4; clone size: few; CDR3 DNA: TGTGCCAGCAGGGGACAAAATTGGGGCAATGAGCAGTTCTTC; CDR3 protein: CASRGQNWGNEQFF
J gene: TRBJ1-6; D gene: TRBD1; CDR3 length: 15; V gene: TRBV5-1; clone size: -; CDR3 DNA: TGCGCCAGCAGCTTGGACAGGGGGGGTAGTTCACCCCTCCACTTT; CDR3 protein: CASSLDRGGSSPLHF
J gene: TRBJ1-2; D gene: -; CDR3 length: 11; V gene: TRBV29-1; clone size: -; CDR3 DNA: TGCAGCGTTGAAGGCCAGAATGGCTGCACCTTC; CDR3 protein: CSVEGQNGCTF
J gene: TRBJ2-1; D gene: -; CDR3 length: 14; V gene: TRBV24-1; clone size: -; CDR3 DNA: TGTGCCACCAGTAAGATTCCGCCGGGCAGCGGGCAGTTCTTC; CDR3 protein: CATSKIPPGSGQFF
J gene: TRBJ2-3; D gene: -; CDR3 length: 16; V gene: TRBV10-3; clone size: -; CDR3 DNA: TGTGCCATCAGTGAGTCGGTAGGAGAATTCACAGATACGCAGTATTTT; CDR3 protein: CAISESVGEFTDTQYF
J gene: TRBJ1-1; D gene: -; CDR3 length: 13; V gene: TRBV20-1; clone size: -; CDR3 DNA: TGCAGTGCCACTGACGGCGGGAACACTGAAGCTTTCTTT; CDR3 protein: CSATDGGNTEAFF
J gene: TRBJ2-7; D gene: TRBD1; CDR3 length: 14; V gene: TRBV5-1; clone size: -; CDR3 DNA: TGCGCCAGCAGCTTGGACGAGGACAGGGCCGAGCAGTACTTC; CDR3 protein: CASSLDEDRAEQYF
J gene: TRBJ1-1; D gene: -; CDR3 length: 14; V gene: TRBV10-3; clone size: few; CDR3 DNA: TGTGCCATCAGTGAGACCGACAGAGACACTGAAGCTTTCTTT; CDR3 protein: CAISETDRDTEAFF
J gene: TRBJ1-1; D gene: TRBD1; CDR3 length: 12; V gene: TRBV20-1; clone size: few; CDR3 DNA: TGCAGCTACGCTCGAGGACAGGTCGTCGCTTTCTTT; CDR3 protein: CSYARGQVVAFF
J gene: TRBJ2-1; D gene: TRBD2; CDR3 length: 15; V gene: TRBV12-3/TRBV12-4; clone size: -; CDR3 DNA: TGTGCCAGCAGTTTAGGACTAGCGGGGACGGATGAGCGGTTCTTC; CDR3 protein: CASSLGLAGTDERFF
J gene: TRBJ1-4; D gene: TRBD1; CDR3 length: 14; V gene: TRBV20-1; clone size: -; CDR3 DNA: TGCAGTGCTTCCCCCGGGACAGGGAAGGAAAAACTGTTTTTT; CDR3 protein: CSASPGTGKEKLFF
J gene: TRBJ2-3; D gene: TRBD2; CDR3 length: 19; V gene: TRBV20-1; clone size: -; CDR3 DNA: TGCAGTGCTAGGGGAGGACTAGCGGGGGGCCTTACCACGGCAGATACGCAGTATTTT; CDR3 protein: CSARGGLAGGLTTADTQYF
J gene: TRBJ1-2; D gene: -; CDR3 length: 13; V gene: TRBV28; clone size: -; CDR3 DNA: TGTGCCAGCAGTTTCGGTATTACCGATGGCTACACCTTC; CDR3 protein: CASSFGITDGYTF
J gene: TRBJ2-5; D gene: -; CDR3 length: 15; V gene: TRBV10-3; clone size: -; CDR3 DNA: TGTGCCATCAGTGAGCCCCCTTTTGAACAAGAGACCCAGTACTTC; CDR3 protein: CAISEPPFEQETQYF
J gene: TRBJ2-1; D gene: TRBD2; CDR3 length: 16; V gene: TRBV4-3; clone size: once; CDR3 DNA: TGCGCCAGCAGCCCCACTAGCGGGGGTGCTGGGGAGACCCAGTTCTTC; CDR3 protein: CASSPTSGGAGETQFF
J gene: TRBJ1-2; D gene: TRBD1; CDR3 length: 15; V gene: TRBV5-4; clone size: few; CDR3 DNA: TGTGCCAGCAGCTTTCCGGGACAGAGGAACTATGGCTACACCTTC; CDR3 protein: CASSFPGQRNYGYTF
J gene: TRBJ2-6; D gene: -; CDR3 length: 18; V gene: TRBV2; clone size: few; CDR3 DNA: TGTGCCAGCAGTGGCGCTATGGGACTTAGCTCTGGGGCCAACGTCCTGACTTTC; CDR3 protein: CASSGAMGLSSGANVLTF
J gene: TRBJ1-1; D gene: -; CDR3 length: 15; V gene: TRBV20-1; clone size: -; CDR3 DNA: TGCAGTGCTAGGATTAGACAGGCGGAGAACACTGAAGCTTTCTTT; CDR3 protein: CSARIRQAENTEAFF
J gene: TRBJ1-2; D gene: -; CDR3 length: 14; V gene: TRBV5-1; clone size: few; CDR3 DNA: TGCGCCAGCAGCTTGGGGGGACCGACGGACGGCTACACCTTC; CDR3 protein: CASSLGGPTDGYTF
J gene: TRBJ2-1; D gene: TRBD2; CDR3 length: 17; V gene: TRBV12-3/TRBV12-4; clone size: -; CDR3 DNA: TGTGCCGACTTAGGGGCTAGCGGGGGGGCCGCCTACAATGAGCAGTTCTTC; CDR3 protein: CADLGASGGAAYNEQFF
J gene: TRBJ2-5; D gene: TRBD1; CDR3 length: 14; V gene: TRBV6-2/TRBV6-3; clone size: few; CDR3 DNA: TGTGCCAGCAGACCTGGGACAGGGAGAGAGACCCAGTACTTC; CDR3 protein: CASRPGTGRETQYF
J gene: TRBJ1-5; D gene: -; CDR3 length: 14; V gene: TRBV7-2; clone size: many; CDR3 DNA: TGTGCCAGCAGCTTTAATAGTCCCGGCCAGCCCCAGCATTTT; CDR3 protein: CASSFNSPGQPQHF
J gene: TRBJ2-1; D gene: TRBD1; CDR3 length: 15; V gene: TRBV29-1; clone size: -; CDR3 DNA: TGCAGCGTTCTCCCGTGGGACAGGGGATCCAATGAGCAGTTCTTC; CDR3 protein: CSVLPWDRGSNEQFF
J gene: TRBJ1-1; D gene: -; CDR3 length: 13; V gene: TRBV28; clone size: -; CDR3 DNA: TGTGCCAGCAGAATAATAGGGGCAGGGCTGGCTTTCTTT; CDR3 protein: CASRIIGAGLAFF
J gene: TRBJ2-1; D gene: -; CDR3 length: 13; V gene: TRBV20-1; clone size: few; CDR3 DNA: TGCAGTGCTAGAGATGAGACCTACAATGAGCAGTTCTTC; CDR3 protein: CSARDETYNEQFF
J gene: TRBJ1-2; D gene: -; CDR3 length: 16; V gene: TRBV9; clone size: -; CDR3 DNA: TGTGCCAGCAGCGTAGACTCCGGGACCTATTCTGGGGGCTACACCTTC; CDR3 protein: CASSVDSGTYSGGYTF
J gene: TRBJ2-7; D gene: -; CDR3 length: 14; V gene: TRBV7-2; clone size: few; CDR3 DNA: TGTGCCAGCAGAAACAGGGAGACCAGCTACGAGCAGTACTTC; CDR3 protein: CASRNRETSYEQYF
J gene: TRBJ1-2; D gene: -; CDR3 length: 16; V gene: TRBV4-3; clone size: few; CDR3 DNA: TGCGCCAGCAGCCACCTCGGGCGGGGACTGGACTATGGCTACACCTTC; CDR3 protein: CASSHLGRGLDYGYTF
J gene: TRBJ2-3; D gene: -; CDR3 length: 12; V gene: TRBV24-1; clone size: -; CDR3 DNA: TGTGCCACCAGTGATTTGAGGGATACGCAGTATTTT; CDR3 protein: CATSDLRDTQYF
J gene: TRBJ1-2; D gene: -; CDR3 length: 14; V gene: TRBV28; clone size: -; CDR3 DNA: TGTGCCAGCAGTTTATCGGGTAACGGCTATGGCTACACCTTC; CDR3 protein: CASSLSGNGYGYTF
J gene: TRBJ2-7; D gene: -; CDR3 length: 13; V gene: TRBV18; clone size: -; CDR3 DNA: TGTGCCAGCTCACCACTCGGGGTCTACGAGCAGTACTTC; CDR3 protein: CASSPLGVYEQYF
J gene: TRBJ2-4; D gene: TRBD1; CDR3 length: 11; V gene: TRBV2; clone size: few; CDR3 DNA: TGTGCCAGCAGCGGAGACAGGGCAAAGTACTTC; CDR3 protein: CASSGDRAKYF
J gene: TRBJ1-1; D gene: -; CDR3 length: 13; V gene: TRBV12-3/TRBV12-4; clone size: -; CDR3 DNA: TGTGCCAGCAGTTTGGGGGTATATGGTGAAGCTTTCTTT; CDR3 protein: CASSLGVYGEAFF
J gene: TRBJ2-1; D gene: TRBD2; CDR3 length: 15; V gene: TRBV20-1; clone size: few; CDR3 DNA: TGCAGTGCTAGAGTCCCAGCGGGGGGGTATGGTGAGCAGTTCTTC; CDR3 protein: CSARVPAGGYGEQFF
J gene: TRBJ2-1; D gene: TRBD2; CDR3 length: 21; V gene: TRBV11-2; clone size: -; CDR3 DNA: TGTGCCAGCAGCTCCCTTCGCGGACTAGCGGGGGCCCTCCCCCGATACAATGAGCAGTTCTTC; CDR3 protein: CASSSLRGLAGALPRYNEQFF